This T cell receptor beta chain was sequenced during a study of blood T cell repertoires in COVID-19. Study background: PBMCs, B-cell-depleted T cells, or T cells were the source of the cDNA or gDNA that made up the material.

In the authors' methods: The authors estimated nucleated cell counts from reference gene primer amplification. Method: immunoSEQ multiplex PCR; TCRdb's copy keeps in-frame clones and lacks some. D and trimming were read from the DNA, whereas the V and J calls and clone size are those reported in that table. The table has around 57,000 clones, approximately 86% seen once; the top ten hold approximately 20%. This clone was seen a handful of times. The CDR3 covers 13 residues. Germline V lookup: CDR1 MDHEN, CDR2 SYDVKM. Trimming stripped 6 bases from V and 2 bases from J, with 10 bases between. While infection was still active, Seattle patients were enrolled and then followed longitudinally.

The TCR originated in a woman older than 75 with COVID-19, enrolled during active disease. The rearrangement joins TRBV28 to TRBJ2-5; the D gene is possibly TRBD1 (6 bases). What was sequenced was peripheral blood. CDR3 protein: CASRRQAQETQYF. CDR3 in DNA: TGTGCCAGCAGAAGACAGGCACAAGAGACCCAGTACTTC.